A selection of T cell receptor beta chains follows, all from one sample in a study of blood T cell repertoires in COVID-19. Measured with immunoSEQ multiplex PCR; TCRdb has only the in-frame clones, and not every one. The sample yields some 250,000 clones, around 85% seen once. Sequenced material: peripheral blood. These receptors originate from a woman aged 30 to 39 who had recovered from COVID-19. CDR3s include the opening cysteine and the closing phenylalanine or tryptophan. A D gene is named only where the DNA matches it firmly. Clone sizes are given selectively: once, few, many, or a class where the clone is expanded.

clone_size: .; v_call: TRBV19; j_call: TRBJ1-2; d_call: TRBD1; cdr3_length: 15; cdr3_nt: TGTGCCAGTAGTATGACAGGGGAACTTAACTATGGCTACACCTTC; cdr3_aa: CASSMTGELNYGYTF
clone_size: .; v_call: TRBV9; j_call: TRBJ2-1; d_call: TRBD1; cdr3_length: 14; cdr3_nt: TGTGCCAGCAGCGTAGGGGACAGTGACAATGAGCAGTTCTTC; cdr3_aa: CASSVGDSDNEQFF
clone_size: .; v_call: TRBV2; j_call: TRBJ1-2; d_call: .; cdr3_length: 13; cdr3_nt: TGTGCCAGCAGGGCAGGACAAAACTATGGCTACACCTTC; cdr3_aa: CASRAGQNYGYTF
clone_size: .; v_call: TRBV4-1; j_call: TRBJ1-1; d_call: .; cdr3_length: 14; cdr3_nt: TGCGCCAGCAGCCAAGATCTAGGGACACTAAGGGCTTTCTTT; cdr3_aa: CASSQDLGTLRAFF
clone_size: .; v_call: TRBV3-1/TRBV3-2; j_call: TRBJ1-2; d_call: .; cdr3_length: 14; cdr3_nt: TGTGCCAGCAGCCTCCGGCTACAGGCTGATGGCTACACCTTC; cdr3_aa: CASSLRLQADGYTF
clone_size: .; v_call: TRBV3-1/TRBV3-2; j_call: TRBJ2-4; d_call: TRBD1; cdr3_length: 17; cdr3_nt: TGTGCCAGCAGCCAATGGGGGCAGGGGGCTGGCAAAAACATTCAGTACTTC; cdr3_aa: CASSQWGQGAGKNIQYF
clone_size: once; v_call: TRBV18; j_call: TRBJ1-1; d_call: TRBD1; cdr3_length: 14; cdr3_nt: TGTGCCAGCTCACCAAACAGGGGGGTTGCTGAAGCTTTCTTT; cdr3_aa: CASSPNRGVAEAFF
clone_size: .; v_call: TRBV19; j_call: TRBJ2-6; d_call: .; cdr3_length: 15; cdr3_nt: TGTGCCAGTAAGACGACAGCAACTGGGGCCAACGTCCTGACTTTC; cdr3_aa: CASKTTATGANVLTF
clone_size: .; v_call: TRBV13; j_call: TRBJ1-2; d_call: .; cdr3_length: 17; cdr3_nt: TGTGCCAGCAGCCAGACCCAATCGCCACAGGTTAACTATGGCTACACCTTC; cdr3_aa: CASSQTQSPQVNYGYTF
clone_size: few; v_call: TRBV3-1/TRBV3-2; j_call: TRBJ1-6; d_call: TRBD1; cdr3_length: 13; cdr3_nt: TGTGCCAGCAGGGGACAGGGTGACTCACCCCTCCACTTT; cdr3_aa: CASRGQGDSPLHF
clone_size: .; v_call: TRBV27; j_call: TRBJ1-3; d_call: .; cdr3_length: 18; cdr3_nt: TGTGCCAGCAGGCCTGGGACACCTGATCCTTACTCTGGAAACACCATATATTTT; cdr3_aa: CASRPGTPDPYSGNTIYF
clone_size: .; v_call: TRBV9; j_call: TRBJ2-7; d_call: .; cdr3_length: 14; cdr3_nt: TGTGCCAGCAGCGTAGCCAGGGGAAGTAACGAGCAGTACTTC; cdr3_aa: CASSVARGSNEQYF
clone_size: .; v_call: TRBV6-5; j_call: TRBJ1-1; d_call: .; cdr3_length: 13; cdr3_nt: TGTGCCAGCACTCGTACAGGGTTGACTGAAGCTTTCTTT; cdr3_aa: CASTRTGLTEAFF
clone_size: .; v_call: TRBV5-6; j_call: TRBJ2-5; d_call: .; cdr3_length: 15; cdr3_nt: TGTGCCAGCAGCCACCGCCCGACAGCCAAAGAGACCCAGTACTTC; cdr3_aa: CASSHRPTAKETQYF
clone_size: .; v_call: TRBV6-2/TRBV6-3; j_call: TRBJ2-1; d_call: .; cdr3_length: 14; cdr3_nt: TGTGCCAGCAGTTACACAGGGGGGGGCGGTGAGCAGTTCTTC; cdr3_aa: CASSYTGGGGEQFF
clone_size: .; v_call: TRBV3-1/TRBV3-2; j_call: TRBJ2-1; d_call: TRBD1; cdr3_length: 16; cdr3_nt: TGTGCCAGCAGCCAATGGACAGGGGGTCCTTACAATGAGCAGTTCTTC; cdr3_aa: CASSQWTGGPYNEQFF
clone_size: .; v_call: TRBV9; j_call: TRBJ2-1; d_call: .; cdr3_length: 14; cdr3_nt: TGTGCCAGCAGCGCCCCGGGCGGGGTTGATGAGCAGTTCTTC; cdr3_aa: CASSAPGGVDEQFF
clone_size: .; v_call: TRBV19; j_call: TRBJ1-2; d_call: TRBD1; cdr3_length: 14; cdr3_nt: TGTGCCAGTAGTATCCGAGGACAGGGCTTTGGCTACACCTTC; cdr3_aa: CASSIRGQGFGYTF
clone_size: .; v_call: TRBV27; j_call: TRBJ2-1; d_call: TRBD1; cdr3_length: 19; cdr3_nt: TGTGCCAGCAGTCCCCCCCCGACAGGGTCTACACACACCTACAATGAGCAGTTCTTC; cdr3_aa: CASSPPPTGSTHTYNEQFF
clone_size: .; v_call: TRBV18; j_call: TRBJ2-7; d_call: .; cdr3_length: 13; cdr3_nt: TGTGCCAGCTCACGGCAGGTAGACTACGAGCAGTACTTC; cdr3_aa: CASSRQVDYEQYF
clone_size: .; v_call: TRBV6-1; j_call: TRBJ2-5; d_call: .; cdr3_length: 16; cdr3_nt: TGTGCCAGCAGTGAGCGACCTATGGGGGGGCGGGAGACCCAGTACTTC; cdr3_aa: CASSERPMGGRETQYF
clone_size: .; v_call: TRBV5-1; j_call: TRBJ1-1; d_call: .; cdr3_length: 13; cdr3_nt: TGCGCCAGCAGCTTGGCCGTGGGGCAAGAAGCTTTCTTT; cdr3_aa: CASSLAVGQEAFF
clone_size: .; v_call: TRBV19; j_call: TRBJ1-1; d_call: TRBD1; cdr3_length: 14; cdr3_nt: TGTGCCAGTAGTATTGACAGGGGGAACACTGAAGCTTTCTTT; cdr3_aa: CASSIDRGNTEAFF
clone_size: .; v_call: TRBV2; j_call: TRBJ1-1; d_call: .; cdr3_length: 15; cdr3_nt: TGTGCCAGCAGTGATTACGGACTGTCGAACACTGAAGCTTTCTTT; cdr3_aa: CASSDYGLSNTEAFF
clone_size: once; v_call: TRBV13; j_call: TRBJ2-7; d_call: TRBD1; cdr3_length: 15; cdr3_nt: TGTGCCAGCAGCACAGACAGGGCAGGAGGCTACGAGCAGTACTTC; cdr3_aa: CASSTDRAGGYEQYF
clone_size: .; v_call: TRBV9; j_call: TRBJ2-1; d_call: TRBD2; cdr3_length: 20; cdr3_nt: TGTGCCAGCAGCTTAGGAAGGGGACTAGCGGGGGGGCGGTCCTACAATGAGCAGTTCTTC; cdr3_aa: CASSLGRGLAGGRSYNEQFF
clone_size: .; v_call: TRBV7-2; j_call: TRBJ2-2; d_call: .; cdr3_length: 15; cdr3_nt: TGTGCCAGCAGCTTAGAGATCACGGGCACCGGGGAGCTGTTTTTT; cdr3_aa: CASSLEITGTGELFF
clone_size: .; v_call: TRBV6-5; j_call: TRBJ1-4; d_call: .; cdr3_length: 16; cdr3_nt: TGTGCCAGCAGTTATACCGGACATTCAGAGTGGGAAAAACTGTTTTTT; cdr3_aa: CASSYTGHSEWEKLFF
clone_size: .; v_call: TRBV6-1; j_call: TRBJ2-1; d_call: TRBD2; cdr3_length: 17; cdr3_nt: TGTGCCAGCAGTGAAGCCTCTCAGCGGGGTACCTACAATGAGCAGTTCTTC; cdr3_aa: CASSEASQRGTYNEQFF
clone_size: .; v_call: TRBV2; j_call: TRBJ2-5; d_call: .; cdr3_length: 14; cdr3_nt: TGTGCCAGCAGGGGACTGTGGGCAGAAGAGACCCAGTACTTC; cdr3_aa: CASRGLWAEETQYF
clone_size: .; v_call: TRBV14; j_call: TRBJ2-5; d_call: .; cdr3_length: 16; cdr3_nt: TGTGCCAGCAGCCAAGTGGGTTCGAGGAACTTATGGACCCAGTACTTC; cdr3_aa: CASSQVGSRNLWTQYF
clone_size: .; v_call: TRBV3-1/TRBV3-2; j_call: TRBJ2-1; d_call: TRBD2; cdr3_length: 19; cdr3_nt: TGTGCCAGCAGCCCCCGAGGTAGCGGGAGACCTAGCTCCTACAATGAGCAGTTCTTC; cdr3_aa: CASSPRGSGRPSSYNEQFF